The sequence of this TCR beta chain was determined in a study of radiation and T cells in renal cell carcinoma. Study-wide results and caveats: Top tumor clonotypes rose in blood 2 weeks post-radiation, then contracted. Pretreatment tumor biopsies were lacking, so baseline clonotypes are unknown.

The sample's time point: baseline pretreatment blood. Treatment in this sample: 15 Gy SBRT to primary tumor, nephrectomy 4 weeks later. After SBRT, blood was collected at 2 and 4 weeks, plus baseline. V lost 0 bases to trimming and J lost 0 bases, with 9 bases between them. Germline values: CDR1 SGHDN, CDR2 FVKESK. CDR3 length equals 16 residues. Libraries were prepared by immunoSEQ multiplex PCR; TCRdb keeps only in-frame clonotypes and omits some of them. The sample has approximately 120,000 clones; 82% are singletons. As to this clone: Its specificity is not known.

Sample: blood, taken from a patient whose treatment included radiotherapy and nephrectomy. The chain recombines TRBV14 with TRBJ1-3; no firm D call. This TCR was recovered from a woman in her fifties or sixties with renal cell carcinoma. CDR3 bases: TGTGCCAGCAGCCAAGAGTGGCGGCTCTCTGGAAACACCATATATTTT. Its protein product is CASSQEWRLSGNTIYF.